This T cell receptor beta chain was recorded in a study of lymphopenia after photon versus proton radiotherapy. TCRdb's copy holds only in-frame clones and misses some; the assay was immunoSEQ multiplex PCR. The repertoire includes 30,000 or so clones, about 83% of them detected once, and roughly 48% sits in the top ten. From germline, CDR1 is SGHRS and CDR2 YFSETQ. The CDR3 runs 15 residues. Losses at the gene ends were 3 bases for V and 5 bases for J; bases not matched to a gene: 6. Sequencing was performed on peripheral blood, taken from a patient treated with proton-based radiotherapy. The origin of this receptor is a woman aged 55-69 years with cholangiocarcinoma. Some clones in this sample may be carry-over from other donors' samples. This chain uses TRBV5-1 with TRBJ2-2; TRBD1 agrees at 8 bases. The CDR3 coding sequence is TGCGCCAGCAGCTCCCAGGGGGCGACAACCGGGGAGCTGTTTTTT. Protein sequence: CASSSQGATTGELFF. Based on the CDR3 plus reference TRBV5-1 and TRBJ2-2, the full variable domain is KAGVTQTPRYLIKTRGQQVTLSCSPISGHRSVSWYQQTPGQGLQFLFEYFSETQRNKGNFPGRFSGRQFSNSRSEMNVSTLELGDSALYLCASSSQGATTGELFFGEGSRLTVL.